This T cell receptor (beta chain) was found in a study of cytomegalovirus exposure and HLA in healthy donors. Sequencing was performed with immunoSEQ multiplex PCR; in TCRdb, only in-frame clones are kept and a portion is missing. Of about 160,000 clones in the sample, about four fifths were seen once. Regarding the study as a whole: Cytomegalovirus status was reportedly diagnosed by the classifier with high sensitivity and specificity.

The CDR3 is 17 amino acids. The V end was cut by 6 bases, the J end by 0 bases, with 18 bases between. CDR1 and CDR2 (germline): SGHTA, FQGNSA. About this clone itself: Its antigen remains unidentified.

An approximately 120-subject validation cohort, separate from the 666-subject first cohort, supplied the donors. The origin of this receptor is a man under 40 in good health and CMV-seropositive. The sample consisted of PBMCs. The chain employs TRBV7-2 and TRBJ1-3; D is unresolved. CDR3 in amino acids: CASRDRSGMISGNTIYF. DNA for the CDR3: TGTGCCAGCAGGGATCGTTCGGGGATGATCTCTGGAAACACCATATATTTT.